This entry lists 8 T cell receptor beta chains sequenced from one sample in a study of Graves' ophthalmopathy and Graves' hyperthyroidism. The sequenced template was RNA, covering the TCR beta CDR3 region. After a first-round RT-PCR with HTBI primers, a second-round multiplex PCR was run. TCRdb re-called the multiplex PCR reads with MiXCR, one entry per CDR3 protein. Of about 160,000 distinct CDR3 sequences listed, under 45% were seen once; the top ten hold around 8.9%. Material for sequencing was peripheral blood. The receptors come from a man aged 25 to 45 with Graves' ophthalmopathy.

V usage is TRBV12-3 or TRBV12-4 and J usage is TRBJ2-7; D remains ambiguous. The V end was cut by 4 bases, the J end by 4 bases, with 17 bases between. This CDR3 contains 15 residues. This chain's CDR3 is CASSSLRESAYEQYF. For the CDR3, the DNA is TGTGCCAGCAGTTCTCTTAGGGAATCCGCTTACGAGCAGTACTTC.

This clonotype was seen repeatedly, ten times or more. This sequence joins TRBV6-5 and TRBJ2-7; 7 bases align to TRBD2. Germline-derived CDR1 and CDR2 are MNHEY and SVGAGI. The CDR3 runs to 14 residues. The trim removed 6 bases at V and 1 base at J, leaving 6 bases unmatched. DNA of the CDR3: TGTGCCAGCAGGGGGGGGAGTGCTTCCTACGAGCAGTACTTC. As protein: CASRGGSASYEQYF.

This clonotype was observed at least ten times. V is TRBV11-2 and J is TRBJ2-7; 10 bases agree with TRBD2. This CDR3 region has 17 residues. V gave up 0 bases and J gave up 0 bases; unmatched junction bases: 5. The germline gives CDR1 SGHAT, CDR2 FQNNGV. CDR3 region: CASSLEASGSSSYEQYF. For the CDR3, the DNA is TGTGCCAGCAGCTTAGAGGCTAGCGGGAGTAGCTCCTACGAGCAGTACTTC.

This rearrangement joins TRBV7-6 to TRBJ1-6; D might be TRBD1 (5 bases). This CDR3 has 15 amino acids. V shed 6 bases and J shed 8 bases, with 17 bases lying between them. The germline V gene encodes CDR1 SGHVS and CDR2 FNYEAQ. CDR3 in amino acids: CASSLGTDSYSPLHF. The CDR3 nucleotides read TGTGCCAGCAGTTTGGGGACCGACTCCTATTCACCCCTCCACTTT.

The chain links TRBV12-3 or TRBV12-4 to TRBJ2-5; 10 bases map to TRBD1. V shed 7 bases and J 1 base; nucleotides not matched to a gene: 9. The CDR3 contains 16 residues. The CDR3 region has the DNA TGTGCCAGCATTTTGACAGGGGGCGAGAGCCAAGAGACCCAGTACTTC. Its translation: CASILTGGESQETQYF.

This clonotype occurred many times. The CDR3 DNA follows: TGCGCCAGCAGCCCCGGACAGGGTGGGATCTACGAGCAGTACTTC. It is translated as CASSPGQGGIYEQYF. This rearrangement joins TRBV4-3 to TRBJ2-7; TRBD1 agrees at 8 bases. Germline V gene data show CDR1 as LGHNA and CDR2 as YSLEER. CDR3 length equals 15 residues. V gave up 4 bases and J gave up 3 bases; unmatched junction bases: 8.

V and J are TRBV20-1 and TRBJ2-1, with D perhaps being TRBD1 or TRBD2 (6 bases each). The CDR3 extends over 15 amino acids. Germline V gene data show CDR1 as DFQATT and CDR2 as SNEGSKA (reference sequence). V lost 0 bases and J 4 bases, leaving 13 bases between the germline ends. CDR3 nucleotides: TGCAGTGCTAGAGATGGGCAGGGGAGGTACAATGAGCAGTTCTTC. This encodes CSARDGQGRYNEQFF.

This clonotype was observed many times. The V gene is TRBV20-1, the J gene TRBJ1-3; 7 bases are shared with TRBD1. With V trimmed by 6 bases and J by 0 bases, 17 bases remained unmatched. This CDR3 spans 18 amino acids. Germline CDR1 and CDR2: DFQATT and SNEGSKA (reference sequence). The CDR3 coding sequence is TGCAGTGCCACTAAGAGGACAGGAACGTACTCCTCTGGAAACACCATATATTTT. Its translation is CSATKRTGTYSSGNTIYF.